This TCR beta chain stems from a study of identical twins. TCRdb passed the 5' RACE reads through MiXCR, listing each CDR3 protein once. The sample records 1.5 million to 2 million distinct CDR3 sequences, about 30% being singletons. Study findings and constraints: With abundant cord blood beta clonotypes, insertions were fewer; memory repertoires showed no such pattern. There was more out-of-frame TCR alpha sharing in monozygotic twins than models estimated.

V dropped 1 base and J dropped 1; count of bases not matched to a gene: 3. This CDR3 contains 16 residues. Germline CDR1 SGHTA, CDR2 FQGNSA. With regard to this clonotype: Its target is unknown. A read error may be the cause here, since a much bigger clone is one base away.

The sequenced material came from cord blood. The J gene is TRBJ2-3, the V gene TRBV7-2; TRBD2 aligns across 9 bases. This TCR came from a newborn girl in good health. CDR3 bases: TGTGCCAGCAGCTTAGGAGTAGCGGGGGGCACAGATACGCAGTATTTT. Translated: CASSLGVAGGTDTQYF.